This T cell receptor (beta chain) was recovered during a study of blood T cell repertoires in COVID-19. Study as a whole: Acute-phase and convalescent COVID-19 samples originated in the United States, Italy and Spain. T cells, B-cell-depleted T cells, or PBMCs supplied cDNA or gDNA.

CDR1 and CDR2 from the germline V gene are SNHLY and FYNNEI. The V and J ends lost 10 bases and 1 base, in that order; junction bases with no gene match: 8. CDR3 size: 15 residues. Authors' data handling: Amplified reference gene primers provided the basis for estimating nucleated cell counts. Produced via immunoSEQ multiplex PCR; TCRdb's table is partial and in-frame only. Clone size and V and J calls were adopted from that table, with D and trimming inferred from the DNA. The data contain 40,000 or so clones, under 85% of them seen just once; the ten biggest clones take up about 12%. V and J are TRBV2 and TRBJ1-1; 11 positions agree with TRBD1. The sequence came from a human donor in a cohort sampled during active COVID-19. Sequencing was done on a sample of peripheral blood. Here the CDR3 reads CAKGQGASGNTEAFF. The CDR3 bases are TGTGCCAAAGGACAGGGGGCGTCTGGGAACACTGAAGCTTTCTTT.